The clone carrying this T cell receptor beta chain was picked up a small number of times. The data belong to a study of T-cell reconstitution after alpha-beta-depleted transplantation in children. Preparation of the TCRbeta library was carried out with unique molecular identifiers. Each CDR3 protein is one row after TCRdb ran MiXCR on the PCR reads. The sample has some 590,000 distinct CDR3 sequences, approximately 10% seen once. Germline CDR1 MNHEY, CDR2 SVGEGT. The CDR3 covers 15 residues. Germline trimming cut 5 bases from V and 1 base from J; bases unmatched to any gene: 5. Sequenced here: PBMCs from the stem cell graft donor, sampled from the stem cell graft. The chain is built from TRBV6-2 or TRBV6-3 and TRBJ2-7; 10 nucleotides align to TRBD2. The TCR originated in a human donor who donated a stem cell graft to a child with acute myeloid leukemia. The CDR3 DNA sequence: TGTGCCAGCAGTCCATCTAGCGGGGGATCCTACGAGCAGTACTTC. Translation gives CASSPSSGGSYEQYF.